The sequence of this T cell receptor beta chain was determined in a study of regulatory T cells in long-lasting Graves disease. With iRepertoire HTBI primers and Arm-PCR of CDR3 regions, TCR beta libraries were built. MiXCR, applied by TCRdb to the multiplex PCR reads, yields one record per CDR3 protein. The sample has 400,000 to 500,000 distinct CDR3 sequences; 14% are singletons. This clonotype was counted many times. V was shortened by 10 bases and J by 8 bases, with 20 bases between the two germline ends. This CDR3 is built from 13 residues. Germline V gene sequence: CDR1 LGHDT, CDR2 YNNKEL (reference sequence). Noted time point: newly diagnosed GD, antithyroid drugs for less than 3 months. PBMCs provided the RNA from which the TCR library was made. These data were also reused for a study on T cells in Graves' hyperthyroidism and ophthalmopathy.

This receptor was identified in a woman aged 45-60 years with Graves disease. The specimen comprised peripheral blood mononuclear cells (PBMCs), sampled at new diagnosis, from a patient treated with antithyroid drugs. The chain carries TRBV3-1 and TRBJ1-2; D perhaps matches TRBD1 (6 bases). CDR3 in DNA: TGTGCCACCCGTGACCGGGACATGGACGGCTACACCTTC. Translating gives CATRDRDMDGYTF.